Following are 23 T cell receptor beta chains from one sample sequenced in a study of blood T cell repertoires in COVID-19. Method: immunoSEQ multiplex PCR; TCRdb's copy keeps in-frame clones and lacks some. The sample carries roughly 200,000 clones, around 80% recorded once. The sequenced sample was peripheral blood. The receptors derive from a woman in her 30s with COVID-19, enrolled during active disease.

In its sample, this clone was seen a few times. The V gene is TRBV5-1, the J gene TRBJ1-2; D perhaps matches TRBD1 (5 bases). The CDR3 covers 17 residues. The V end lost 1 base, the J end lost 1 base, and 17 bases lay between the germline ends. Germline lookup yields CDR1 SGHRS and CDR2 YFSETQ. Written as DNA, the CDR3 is TGCGCCAGCAGCTTGATCTTTCAGGGAAGTAATAACTATGGCTACACCTTC. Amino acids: CASSLIFQGSNNYGYTF.

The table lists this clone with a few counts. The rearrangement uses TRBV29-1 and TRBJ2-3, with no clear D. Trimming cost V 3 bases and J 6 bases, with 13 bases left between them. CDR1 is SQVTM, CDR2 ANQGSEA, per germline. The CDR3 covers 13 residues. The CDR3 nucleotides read TGCAGCGTTGAGTCCACAGCCCTGGATACGCAGTATTTT. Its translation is CSVESTALDTQYF.

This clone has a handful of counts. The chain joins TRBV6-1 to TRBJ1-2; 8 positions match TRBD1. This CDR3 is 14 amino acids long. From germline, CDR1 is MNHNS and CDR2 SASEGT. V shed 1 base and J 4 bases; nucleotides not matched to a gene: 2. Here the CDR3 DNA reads TGTGCCAGCAGTGAAGGGCAGGGGGCCTATGGCTACACCTTC. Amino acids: CASSEGQGAYGYTF.

The CDR3 region is CASSLSVRGRRPEAFF. The DNA of the CDR3 is TGTGCCAGCAGTTTATCCGTGCGGGGGAGGCGGCCTGAAGCTTTCTTT. The rearrangement uses TRBV27 and TRBJ1-1, with D tentatively TRBD1 (5 bases). CDR1 and CDR2 (germline): MNHEY, SMNVEV (reference sequence). V gave up 0 bases and J gave up 6 bases, with 17 bases separating them. The CDR3 has 16 residues.

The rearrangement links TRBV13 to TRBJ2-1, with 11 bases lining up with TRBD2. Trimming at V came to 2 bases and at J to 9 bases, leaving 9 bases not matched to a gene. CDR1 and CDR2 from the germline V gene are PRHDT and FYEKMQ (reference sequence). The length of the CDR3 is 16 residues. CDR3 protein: CASSLKPLAGAGEQFF. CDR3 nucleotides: TGTGCCAGCAGCTTAAAACCACTAGCGGGAGCGGGTGAGCAGTTCTTC.

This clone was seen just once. This chain's CDR3 is CASSPRLTSRNEQFF. The CDR3 DNA reads TGTGCCAGCAGCCCACGTCTGACTAGTAGGAATGAGCAGTTCTTC. The chain recombines TRBV7-3 with TRBJ2-1; possible D gene TRBD2, 6 bases. CDR1 is SGHTA and CDR2 is FQGTGA in the germline V gene. The V end was cut by 5 bases, the J end by 7 bases, with 18 bases between. CDR3 length: 15 residues.

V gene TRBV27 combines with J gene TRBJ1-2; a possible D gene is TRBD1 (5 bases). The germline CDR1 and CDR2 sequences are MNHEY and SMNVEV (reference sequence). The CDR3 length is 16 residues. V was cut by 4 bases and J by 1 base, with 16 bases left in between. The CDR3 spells CASSYSAGPLNYGYTF. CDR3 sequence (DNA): TGTGCCAGCAGTTATAGTGCAGGGCCCCTTAACTATGGCTACACCTTC.

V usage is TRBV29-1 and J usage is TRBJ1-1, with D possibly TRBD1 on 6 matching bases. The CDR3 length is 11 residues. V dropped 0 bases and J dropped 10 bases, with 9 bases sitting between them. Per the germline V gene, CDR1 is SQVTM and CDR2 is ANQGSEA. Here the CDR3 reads CSVEDGRGAFF. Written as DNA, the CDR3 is TGCAGCGTTGAAGATGGCAGGGGAGCTTTCTTT.

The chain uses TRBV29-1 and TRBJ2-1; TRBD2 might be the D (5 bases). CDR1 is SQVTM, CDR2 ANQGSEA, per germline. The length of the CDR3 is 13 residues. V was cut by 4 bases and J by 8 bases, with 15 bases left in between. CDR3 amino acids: CSVVKSGRDEQFF. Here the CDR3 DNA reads TGCAGCGTTGTGAAAAGCGGAAGGGATGAGCAGTTCTTC.

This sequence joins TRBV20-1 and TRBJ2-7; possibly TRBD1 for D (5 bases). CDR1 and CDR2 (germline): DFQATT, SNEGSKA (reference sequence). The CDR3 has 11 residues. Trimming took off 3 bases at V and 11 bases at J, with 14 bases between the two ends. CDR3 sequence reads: CSASLGEGEYF. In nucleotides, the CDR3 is TGCAGTGCTAGTTTAGGGGAAGGGGAGTACTTC.

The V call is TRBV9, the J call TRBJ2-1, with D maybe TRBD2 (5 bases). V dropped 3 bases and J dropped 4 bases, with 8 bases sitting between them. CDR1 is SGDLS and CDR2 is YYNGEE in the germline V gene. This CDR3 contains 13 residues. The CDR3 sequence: CASSDTGYNEQFF. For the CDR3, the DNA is TGTGCCAGCAGCGATACGGGGTACAATGAGCAGTTCTTC.

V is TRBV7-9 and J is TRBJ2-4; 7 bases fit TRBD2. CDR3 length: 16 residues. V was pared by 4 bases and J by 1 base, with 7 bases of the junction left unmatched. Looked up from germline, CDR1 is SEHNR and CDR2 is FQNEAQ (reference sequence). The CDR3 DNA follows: TGTGCCAGCAGCTCCCTAGCGGTCCTCGCCAAAAACATTCAGTACTTC. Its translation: CASSSLAVLAKNIQYF.

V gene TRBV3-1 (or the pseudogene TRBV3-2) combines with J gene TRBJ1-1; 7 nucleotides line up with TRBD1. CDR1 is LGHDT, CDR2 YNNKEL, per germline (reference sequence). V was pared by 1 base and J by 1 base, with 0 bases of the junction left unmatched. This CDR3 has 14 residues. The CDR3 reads CASSQAGGNTEAFF. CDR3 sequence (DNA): TGTGCCAGCAGCCAAGCAGGGGGGAACACTGAAGCTTTCTTT.

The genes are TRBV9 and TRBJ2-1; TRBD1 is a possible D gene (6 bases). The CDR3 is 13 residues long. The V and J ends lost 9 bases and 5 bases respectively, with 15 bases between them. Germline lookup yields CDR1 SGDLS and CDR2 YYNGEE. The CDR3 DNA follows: TGTGCCACCTCCAGGGGTGAAAACAATGAGCAGTTCTTC. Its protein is CATSRGENNEQFF.

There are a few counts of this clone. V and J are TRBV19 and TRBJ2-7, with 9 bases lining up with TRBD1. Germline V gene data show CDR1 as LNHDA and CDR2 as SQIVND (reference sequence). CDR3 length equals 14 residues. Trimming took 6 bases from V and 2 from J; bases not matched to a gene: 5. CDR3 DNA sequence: TGTGCCAGTAGGGGGACAGGGAGCCCCTACGAGCAGTACTTC. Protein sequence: CASRGTGSPYEQYF.

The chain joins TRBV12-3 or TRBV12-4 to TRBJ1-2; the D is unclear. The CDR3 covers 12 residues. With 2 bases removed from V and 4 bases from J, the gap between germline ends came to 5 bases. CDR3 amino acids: CASSLHIYGYTF. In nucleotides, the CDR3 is TGTGCCAGCAGTTTACACATCTATGGCTACACCTTC.

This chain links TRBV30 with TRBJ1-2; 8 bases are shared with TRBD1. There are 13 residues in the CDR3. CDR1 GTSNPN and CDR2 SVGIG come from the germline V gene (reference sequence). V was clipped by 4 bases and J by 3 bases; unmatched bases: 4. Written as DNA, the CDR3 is TGTGCCTGGAAGGCAGGGGGCTACTATGGCTACACCTTC. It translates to CAWKAGGYYGYTF.

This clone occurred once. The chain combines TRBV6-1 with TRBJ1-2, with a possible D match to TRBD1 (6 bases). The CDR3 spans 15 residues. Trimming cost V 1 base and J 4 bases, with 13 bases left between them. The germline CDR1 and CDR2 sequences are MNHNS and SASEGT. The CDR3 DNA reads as TGTGCCAGCAGTGAAGGTGGGGGCAGAGGCTATGGCTACACCTTC. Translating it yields CASSEGGGRGYGYTF.

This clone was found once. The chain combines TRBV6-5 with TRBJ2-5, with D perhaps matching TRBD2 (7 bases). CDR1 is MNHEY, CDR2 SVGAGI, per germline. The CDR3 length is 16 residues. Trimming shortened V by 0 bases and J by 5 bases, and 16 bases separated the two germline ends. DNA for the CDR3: TGTGCCAGCAGTTACTCCGGGGGGCATGGGATCGAGACCCAGTACTTC. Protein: CASSYSGGHGIETQYF.

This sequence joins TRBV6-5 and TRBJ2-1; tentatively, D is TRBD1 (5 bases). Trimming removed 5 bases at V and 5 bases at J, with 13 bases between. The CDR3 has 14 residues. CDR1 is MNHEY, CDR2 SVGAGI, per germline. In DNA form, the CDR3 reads TGTGCCAGCAGTCCAGGGTCCCCGAACAATGAGCAGTTCTTC. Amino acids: CASSPGSPNNEQFF.

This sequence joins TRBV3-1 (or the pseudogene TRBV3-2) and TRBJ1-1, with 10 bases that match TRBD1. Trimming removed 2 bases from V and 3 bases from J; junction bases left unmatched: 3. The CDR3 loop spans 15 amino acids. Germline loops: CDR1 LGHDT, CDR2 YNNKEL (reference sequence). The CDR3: CASSQPGTGDTEAFF. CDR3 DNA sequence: TGTGCCAGCAGCCAACCCGGGACAGGGGACACTGAAGCTTTCTTT.

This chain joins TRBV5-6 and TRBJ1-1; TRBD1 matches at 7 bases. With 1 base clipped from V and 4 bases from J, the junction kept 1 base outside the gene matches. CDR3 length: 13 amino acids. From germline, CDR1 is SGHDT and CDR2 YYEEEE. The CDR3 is CASSLQGGTEAFF. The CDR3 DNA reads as TGTGCCAGCAGCTTGCAGGGGGGCACTGAAGCTTTCTTT.

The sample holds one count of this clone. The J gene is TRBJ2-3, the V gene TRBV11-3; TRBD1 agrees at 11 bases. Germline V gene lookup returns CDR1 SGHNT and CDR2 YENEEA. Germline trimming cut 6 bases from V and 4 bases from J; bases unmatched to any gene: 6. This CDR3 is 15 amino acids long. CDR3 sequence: CASSHGQGASDTQYF. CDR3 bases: TGTGCCAGCAGTCATGGACAGGGGGCCTCAGATACGCAGTATTTT.